The T cell receptor beta chain described here comes from a study of blood T cell repertoires in COVID-19. Across the study: The study drew acute and convalescent COVID-19 samples from the United States, Italy and Spain. Sources were T cells, B-cell-depleted T cells, or PBMCs; the material itself was cDNA or gDNA.

The CDR3 has 13 amino acids. The V segment lost 0 bases and the J segment 7 bases; nucleotides outside the gene matches: 0. Looked up from germline, CDR1 is MNHNY and CDR2 is SVGAGI (reference sequence). Per the original data handling: Nucleated cell counts were estimated from reference gene primer amplification. Profiling relied on immunoSEQ multiplex PCR, and the TCRdb table lists in-frame clones only, not all of them. V, J and clone size were drawn from that table, and D and trimming were deduced from the DNA. The data hold 200,000 to 300,000 clones, with roughly 84% observed a single time. The rearrangement uses TRBV6-6 and TRBJ1-2, with TRBD1 matching 9 bases. Material for sequencing was peripheral blood. This sequence was found in a man between 40 and 49 years old with acute or convalescent COVID-19. CDR3 sequence: CASSYSDRGGYTF. In DNA, the CDR3 is TGTGCCAGCAGTTACTCGGACAGGGGTGGCTACACCTTC.